This paragraph covers one T cell receptor beta chain sequence. Antigen: not known. The PCR contained 60 Vbeta and 13 Jbeta primers. Clones were sequenced by immunoSEQ multiplex PCR, and TCRdb holds only the in-frame ones, with some missing. The sample lists under 200,000 clones; about 88% were seen once. This entry comes from a study of cytomegalovirus exposure and HLA in healthy donors. Study conclusions and caveats: In an earlier analysis, most TCR beta V segments were productive about 87% or about 30% of the time. HLA restriction was apparent for most CMV-associated TCR beta chains in a later analysis.

Germline V gene data show CDR1 as KGHSH and CDR2 as LQKENI. V lost 0 bases to trimming and J lost 4 bases; unmatched junction nucleotides: 20. The CDR3 totals 20 residues. The chain carries TRBV18 and TRBJ2-7, with TRBD1 matching over 8 bases. The sequenced sample was PBMCs. The receptor comes from a woman between 18 and 30 years old in good health and CMV-seronegative. CDR3 nucleotide sequence: TGTGCCAGCTCACCACCGCTCGGTGGGCAGGGGGCGATTCTTGGGTACGAGCAGTACTTC. Its protein product is CASSPPLGGQGAILGYEQYF.